This TCR beta chain originates from a study of cytomegalovirus exposure and HLA in healthy donors. Study-wide results and caveats: Some V segments, TRBV6-2 and TRBV6-3 among them, were indistinguishable and were therefore excluded.

The ends were cut back, 3 bases at V and 1 base at J, with 9 bases in the middle. Germline values: CDR1 MNHEY, CDR2 SMNVEV (reference sequence). The CDR3 is 14 residues long. PCR used 60 Vbeta primers and 13 Jbeta primers. In the source study's methods: Counted up in a later analysis, unique TCR beta chains came to approximately 77 million, with some 11 million shared. Generated by immunoSEQ multiplex PCR, the TCRdb table keeps only in-frame clones and is missing some. Clonal size and the V and J genes are those of that table, whereas D and trimming came from the DNA. The repertoire holds about 160,000 clones, approximately 86% seen once, with roughly 2% in the top ten. About this clone itself: Antigen unknown.

The sample comprised PBMCs. The sequence was collected from a woman under 30 in good health and CMV-seronegative. The rearrangement joins TRBV27 to TRBJ1-1; possible D gene TRBD1, 5 bases. CDR3 nucleotides: TGTGCCAGCAGTTTTGGGGGGTGGAACACTGAAGCTTTCTTT. Its translation: CASSFGGWNTEAFF.